A selection of T cell receptor beta chains follows, all from one sample in a study of Ad26.COV2.S vaccination and SARS-CoV-2 variants. Clones were sequenced by immunoSEQ multiplex PCR, and TCRdb holds only the in-frame ones, with some missing. Counted here are 350,000 to 450,000 clones, about nine tenths occurring once; the ten biggest clones make up 1.9%. The sequences come from peripheral blood, collected in a trial of Ad26.COV2.S vaccine versus placebo. Every receptor here comes from a person aged 18-60 years who received the Ad26.COV2.S COVID-19 vaccine or a placebo. Both conserved end residues are part of each CDR3. A D gene is named only where the DNA matches it firmly. Expanded clones get a size class; other rows say once, few or many, or leave the size out.

.	TRBJ1-5	TRBV11-2	.	TGTGCCAGCAGCTTAGACAGGGGAAATCAGCCCCAGCATTTT	CASSLDRGNQPQHF
.	TRBJ2-1	TRBV27	TRBD2	TGTGCCAGCAGTTTAAGAGGACTAGCGGGGGCCCACCGTCTCTCCTACAATGAGCAGTTCTTC	CASSLRGLAGAHRLSYNEQFF
.	TRBJ2-6	TRBV5-1	TRBD2	TGCGCCAGCAGCTTGGCGGGCGGGAGGGCATCCGGGGCCAACGTCCTGACTTTC	CASSLAGGRASGANVLTF
few	TRBJ1-5	TRBV6-6	.	TGTGCCAGCAGTTACGTCGGGGAAGGGAATCAGCCCCAGCATTTT	CASSYVGEGNQPQHF
.	TRBJ2-5	TRBV18	.	TGTGCCAGCTCACCAAGGAGAGGGGACATGCAAGAGACCCAGTACTTC	CASSPRRGDMQETQYF
.	TRBJ1-5	TRBV6-5	.	TGTGCCAGCAGGATTGACACCTACAATCAGCCCCAGCATTTT	CASRIDTYNQPQHF
.	TRBJ2-7	TRBV7-9	.	TGTGCCAGCAGCTTTGGTAGCGGCGGCGAGCAGTACTTC	CASSFGSGGEQYF
.	TRBJ1-6	TRBV19	.	TGTGCCACCCGCCCGGGGGATAATTCACCCCTCCACTTT	CATRPGDNSPLHF
.	TRBJ2-1	TRBV30	TRBD2	TGTGCCTGGAGTACGCCGACTAGCGGGAGGGTCCCGAATGAGCAGTTCTTC	CAWSTPTSGRVPNEQFF
.	TRBJ1-6	TRBV30	.	TGTGCCTGGAGCCAAACCAGGCGCCTCCACTTT	CAWSQTRRLHF
.	TRBJ1-1	TRBV6-5	.	TGTGCCAGCAGGTTTGACACTGAAGCTTTCTTT	CASRFDTEAFF
.	TRBJ1-4	TRBV12-3/TRBV12-4	.	TGTGCCAGCAGCCCGGGTGAAAAACTGTTTTTT	CASSPGEKLFF
.	TRBJ2-7	TRBV30	TRBD1	TGTGCCTGGACCCTTGGACAGGGCTACGAGCAGTACTTC	CAWTLGQGYEQYF
.	TRBJ2-2	TRBV24-1	.	TGTGCCACCAGGGCTACCACAGGGGGGGACACCGGGGAGCTGTTTTTT	CATRATTGGDTGELFF
.	TRBJ1-2	TRBV18	.	TGTGCCAGCTCAATTGACGCAGGGAGTAAGGATGGCTACACCTTC	CASSIDAGSKDGYTF
.	TRBJ1-5	TRBV12-1	.	TGTGCCAGCAGCTTTGGTACTAAGGGCGTACAGCCCCAGCATTTT	CASSFGTKGVQPQHF
.	TRBJ1-1	TRBV2	.	TGTGCCAGCACCTTTCAGGACACGAACACTGAAGCTTTCTTT	CASTFQDTNTEAFF
.	TRBJ2-7	TRBV6-5	.	TGTGCCAGCAGTTCCAGATACGAGCAGTACTTC	CASSSRYEQYF
.	TRBJ2-7	TRBV5-1	TRBD1	TGCGCCAGCAGCCTGAGGGACAGGGGAAGCGAGCAGTACTTC	CASSLRDRGSEQYF